This T cell receptor (beta chain) was profiled in a study of shared clonotypes between healthy human individuals. This CDR3 has 15 amino acids. V lost 7 bases, J lost 0 bases, and 13 bases lay in between. CDR1 is MDHEN, CDR2 SYDVKM, per germline. Profiled with immunoSEQ multiplex PCR; TCRdb holds only in-frame clones, not every one. The sample shows 600,000 to 750,000 clones, 72% of them seen only once. This clone showed up just a few times. The source material was memory CD4+ T cells sorted from blood. Subset defined: CD45RA-negative fraction. This clonotype was sampled from a woman aged 25 to 45 in good health. The chain couples TRBV28 to TRBJ1-5; D remains ambiguous. Written as DNA, the CDR3 is TGTGCCAGCACCAGAGCCCTTTATAGCAATCAGCCCCAGCATTTT. Protein: CASTRALYSNQPQHF. The variable domain in full, with the rest retrieved from reference TRBV28 and TRBJ1-5, is DVKVTQSSRYLVKRTGEKVFLECVQDMDHENMFWYRQDPGLGLRLIYFSYDVKMKEKGDIPEGYSVSREKKERFSLILESASTNQTSMYLCASTRALYSNQPQHFGDGTRLSIL.